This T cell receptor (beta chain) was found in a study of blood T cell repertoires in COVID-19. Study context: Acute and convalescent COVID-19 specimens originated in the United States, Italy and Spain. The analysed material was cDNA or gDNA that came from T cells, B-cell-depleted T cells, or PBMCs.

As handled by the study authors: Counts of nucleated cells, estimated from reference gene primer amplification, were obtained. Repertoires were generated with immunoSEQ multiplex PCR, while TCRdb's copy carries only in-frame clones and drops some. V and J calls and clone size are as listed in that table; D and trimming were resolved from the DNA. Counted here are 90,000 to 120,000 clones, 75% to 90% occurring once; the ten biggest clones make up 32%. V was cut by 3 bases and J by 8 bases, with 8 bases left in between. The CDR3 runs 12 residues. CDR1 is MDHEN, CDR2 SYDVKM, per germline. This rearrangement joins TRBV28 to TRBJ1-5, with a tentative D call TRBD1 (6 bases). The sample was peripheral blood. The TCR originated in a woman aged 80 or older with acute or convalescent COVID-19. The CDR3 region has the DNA TGTGCCAGCAGTTTGGCAGGGGAGCCCCAGCATTTT. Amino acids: CASSLAGEPQHF.